A selection of T cell receptor beta chains follows, all from one sample in a study of CD8 T cells in Susac syndrome. TCRdb reanalysed the immunoSEQ multiplex PCR reads using MiXCR and keeps one entry per CDR3 protein. The data show 150,000 to 200,000 distinct CDR3 sequences, approximately 92% seen once. The sequencing sample was made of CD4+ T cells from PBMCs. These TCRs come from a human donor in good health. Each CDR3 is given with its conserved first and last residue. The D gene is left open where the match is weak. Clone size is not always given. Where it is, it says once, few, many or a class for expanded clones.

J gene	V gene	D gene	clone size	CDR3 DNA	CDR3 protein
TRBJ1-4	TRBV12-3/TRBV12-4	TRBD1	-	TGTGCCAGCAGTTTAAATCCCACCGCATTGGGGACAGGGGATGAAAAACTGTTTTTT	CASSLNPTALGTGDEKLFF
TRBJ1-1	TRBV5-1	-	-	TGCGCCAGCAGCTTGGACGAGGGCACTGAAGCTTTCTTT	CASSLDEGTEAFF
TRBJ2-5	TRBV9	-	-	TGTGCCAGCAGCGTAAGGGTGACCGCGGAGACCCAGTACTTC	CASSVRVTAETQYF
TRBJ2-7	TRBV24-1	-	once	TGTGCCACCAGTGGCCCGACGGGCGAGCAGTACTTC	CATSGPTGEQYF
TRBJ2-2	TRBV5-1	TRBD2	-	TGCGCCAGCAGCTCCGGGACTAGCGGAGTCACCGGGGAGCTGTTTTTT	CASSSGTSGVTGELFF
TRBJ2-6	TRBV5-1	-	-	TGCGCCAGCAGCCCGGTGATACGATCTGGGGCCAACGTCCTGACTTTC	CASSPVIRSGANVLTF
TRBJ2-5	TRBV29-1	TRBD2	-	TGCAGCGTTCCAGGACTAGCGGGGGACCAAGAGACCCAGTACTTC	CSVPGLAGDQETQYF
TRBJ2-7	TRBV6-5	TRBD1	-	TGTGCCAGCAGTAACCGACAGGGGGGCGCCTACGAGCAGTACTTC	CASSNRQGGAYEQYF
TRBJ1-3	TRBV4-1	-	-	TGCGCCAGCAGCATCGGGGACTTAGGGATTGGAAACACCATATATTTT	CASSIGDLGIGNTIYF
TRBJ2-7	TRBV27	-	-	TGTGCCAGCAGCCCCAACGCCCACAGAGGAAACGAGCAGTACTTC	CASSPNAHRGNEQYF
TRBJ2-1	TRBV2	TRBD2	-	TGTGCCAGCGGGCCCCCTAGCGGGGGGGCCAATGAGCAGTTCTTC	CASGPPSGGANEQFF
TRBJ1-5	TRBV5-5	TRBD1	-	TGTGCCAGCAGCCGGACTCCCGGGACAGCGTTAATCAAGAATCAGCCCCAGCATTTT	CASSRTPGTALIKNQPQHF
TRBJ2-7	TRBV29-1	-	-	TGCAGCGCGTCTACAGGGACCGGGCAGTACTTC	CSASTGTGQYF
TRBJ2-5	TRBV7-3	TRBD2	once	TGTGCCAGCAGCTTAGCGGGGGGGCGGCAAGAGACCCAGTACTTC	CASSLAGGRQETQYF
TRBJ2-5	TRBV5-6	TRBD2	-	TGTGCCAGCAGCAACGCTCGGGGGGGGGAGACCCAGTACTTC	CASSNARGGETQYF
TRBJ1-5	TRBV5-1	-	-	TGCGCCAGCAGCTTGAGAGGGCCGGATAGCAATCAGCCCCAGCATTTT	CASSLRGPDSNQPQHF